One sample yielded the 18 T cell receptor beta chains listed below, sequenced in a study of blood T cells in healthy people across ages (dated by TCRdb to between 2015 and 2016). The library came from 5' RACE. The instrument given in TCRdb is Illumina HiSeq 2500. A second roughly 6 to 11 cycle PCR used a sample-barcoded 5' primer and a J-beta primer mix. TCRdb itself trimmed the public reads at Q25 with fastp, ran MiXCR and retained productive beta chains. Each entry is one CDR3 protein sequence, shown with its most common DNA and genes. The sample contains 1.5 million to 2 million distinct CDR3 sequences, 25% to 30% of them found a single time. Of the sample, approximately 7.7% is held by the ten largest clones. The sequencing input was blood. The source is a woman in her 30s in good health.

The rearrangement joins TRBV5-1 to TRBJ2-1; the match to TRBD2 covers 11 bases. The V gene's germline CDR1 is SGHRS and CDR2 YFSETQ. Unmatched junction bases numbered 10, after V lost 0 bases and J lost 8 bases. This CDR3 has 17 residues. The CDR3 DNA reads as TGCGCCAGCAGCTTGGGAAATAGCGGGGGGGCCGGCGATGAGCAGTTCTTC. Protein sequence: CASSLGNSGGAGDEQFF.

This rearrangement joins TRBV9 to TRBJ2-2; 7 bases fit TRBD2. From germline, CDR1 is SGDLS and CDR2 YYNGEE. With V trimmed by 6 bases and J by 3 bases, 5 bases remained unmatched. The CDR3 runs 14 residues. The CDR3 reads CASKPLADTGELFF. The CDR3 coding sequence is TGTGCCAGCAAACCTCTAGCGGACACCGGGGAGCTGTTTTTT. Supplemented by reference TRBV9 and TRBJ2-2, the full variable domain reads DSGVTQTPKHLITATGQRVTLRCSPRSGDLSVYWYQQSLDQGLQFLIQYYNGEERAKGNILERFSAQQFPDLHSELNLSSLELGDSALYFCASKPLADTGELFFGEGSRLTVL.

This clonotype came up a few times. The chain links TRBV12-3 or TRBV12-4 to TRBJ2-1; 9 nucleotides line up with TRBD2. The junction had 9 bases not matched to a gene; V was cut back by 3 bases and J by 15 bases. This CDR3 has 13 residues. The CDR3, as DNA: TGTGCCAGCAGTTTCAGTAGCGGGGGCGGACGGTTCTTC. Its translation is CASSFSSGGGRFF.

This clonotype was counted between two and nine times. The V and J genes are TRBV7-2 and TRBJ2-7; D unresolved. The CDR3 is 12 residues long. Germline CDR1 and CDR2: SGHTA and FQGNSA. V dropped 2 bases and J dropped 7 bases, with 9 bases sitting between them. This CDR3 is CASSLIRREQYF. As DNA, the CDR3 is TGTGCCAGCAGCTTAATCCGCAGGGAGCAGTACTTC.

This clonotype turned up a few times. The chain links TRBV20-1 to TRBJ2-3; D is perhaps TRBD2 (7 bases). CDR3 size: 13 residues. V lost 7 bases to trimming and J lost 13 bases, with 24 bases between them. Germline V gene lookup returns CDR1 DFQATT and CDR2 SNEGSKA (reference sequence). The CDR3 DNA is TGCAGTGTTCAGGACCGGGGGGCCAGAGCTGAGTATTTT. This gives the protein CSVQDRGARAEYF.

The chain recombines TRBV19 with TRBJ1-5; D gene unclear. V shed 0 bases and J shed 6 bases, with 18 bases lying between them. This CDR3 region has 17 residues. The germline gives CDR1 LNHDA, CDR2 SQIVND (reference sequence). CDR3 bases: TGTGCCAGTAGTATAGAATGGTCGGGTCGACGGGGTCAGCCCCAGCATTTT. Protein product: CASSIEWSGRRGQPQHF.

A word on this clonotype: A single base separates this from a much larger clone, so it may be a read error. This chain uses TRBV28 with TRBJ1-5; no firm D call. V was trimmed by 2 bases and J by 4 bases, leaving 12 bases between them. Germline V gene data show CDR1 as MDHEN and CDR2 as SYDVKM. The CDR3 has 15 amino acids. As DNA, the CDR3 is TGTGCCAGCAGTTTAGCCGCCCCATCTAATCAGCCCCAGCATTTT. Translating gives CASSLAAPSNQPQHF.

This clonotype has ten or more counts. V usage is TRBV18 and J usage is TRBJ2-7; no definite D call. Germline assignment: CDR1 KGHSH and CDR2 LQKENI. The CDR3 loop spans 12 amino acids. The germline V and J ends were trimmed by 4 bases and 5 bases, with 9 bases remaining between them. The CDR3 sequence: CASSRVPNEQYF. The CDR3, as DNA: TGTGCCAGCTCACGAGTTCCCAACGAGCAGTACTTC. The complete variable domain, with remaining parts taken from reference TRBV18 and TRBJ2-7, reads NAGVMQNPRHLVRRRGQEARLRCSPMKGHSHVYWYRQLPEEGLKFMVYLQKENIIDESGMPKERFSAEFPKEGPSILRIQQVVRGDSAAYFCASSRVPNEQYFGPGTRLTVT.

This clonotype has only a few counts. This chain joins TRBV28 and TRBJ1-5; TRBD1 is a possible D gene (5 bases). The V end was cut by 4 bases, the J end by 4 bases, with 14 bases between. Per germline, CDR1 MDHEN and CDR2 SYDVKM. This CDR3 spans 15 amino acids. CDR3 bases: TGTGCCAGCAGTTGGGACGGGGTTGAGAATCAGCCCCAGCATTTT. Residues: CASSWDGVENQPQHF.

The rearrangement links TRBV20-1 to TRBJ1-1, with a possible D match to TRBD1 (6 bases). Trimming took off 3 bases at V and 5 bases at J, with 16 bases between the two ends. The CDR3 is made up of 14 amino acids. From germline, CDR1 is DFQATT and CDR2 SNEGSKA (reference sequence). CDR3 bases: TGCAGTGCTAGGGCCGGCGGGGGGCGGACTGAAGCTTTCTTT. Translated, it gives CSARAGGGRTEAFF.

This clonotype was detected many times. This chain connects TRBV20-1 to TRBJ1-5; possible D gene TRBD1, 6 bases. CDR3 size: 16 residues. Germline V CDR1 and CDR2: DFQATT, SNEGSKA (reference sequence). In DNA, the CDR3 is TGCACCGTCGGCGGGGGCGTGGAGGCCGGTAATCAGCCCCAGCATTTT. This translates into CTVGGGVEAGNQPQHF.

This clonotype occurred a few times. The V call is TRBV27, the J call TRBJ2-1, with 7 bases matching TRBD1. The CDR3 spans 15 residues. Germline-derived CDR1 and CDR2 are MNHEY and SMNVEV (reference sequence). Germline trimming cut 7 bases from V and 4 bases from J; bases unmatched to any gene: 10. CDR3 loop: CASNSGTAPYNEQFF. CDR3 nucleotide sequence: TGTGCCAGCAATTCCGGGACAGCTCCTTACAATGAGCAGTTCTTC.

This clonotype came up a few times. The rearrangement links TRBV11-2 to TRBJ2-7, with TRBD2 matching over 10 bases. Germline V gives CDR1 SGHAT, CDR2 FQNNGV. CDR3 length: 18 residues. The J segment lost 3 bases and the V segment lost 3 bases, leaving 14 bases of the junction unmatched. CDR3 DNA sequence: TGTGCCAGCAGCTTGGATCTCGGGGAGCGGGGGGGCGACTACGAGCAGTACTTC. This sequence encodes CASSLDLGERGGDYEQYF.

This clonotype was picked up many times. The chain combines TRBV10-3 with TRBJ2-3; D not certain. The length of the CDR3 is 12 residues. V lost 10 bases to trimming and J lost 0 bases, with 8 bases between them. CDR1 and CDR2 (germline): ENHRY, SYGVKD. Here the CDR3 reads CATSPSTDTQYF. In DNA form, the CDR3 reads TGTGCCACATCTCCTAGCACAGATACGCAGTATTTT.

A few counts support this clonotype. The chain couples TRBV2 to TRBJ2-1; either TRBD1 or TRBD2 may fit D (5 bases each). The CDR3 is 12 amino acids. V lost 11 bases and J lost 15, with 23 bases in between. Germline assignment: CDR1 SNHLY and CDR2 FYNNEI. CDR3 coding DNA: TGTGCCGGGGGACGTAGACAGCTTGAGGCGTTCTTC. It yields the protein CAGGRRQLEAFF.

The sample holds one count of this clonotype. A much larger clone lies a single base off, so this may be a read error. V usage is TRBV20-1 and J usage is TRBJ2-7; 11 bases are a match to TRBD1. Near its end, the DNA agrees better with TRBJ2-1, so the J call may be wrong. The CDR3 spans 15 residues. CDR1 DFQATT and CDR2 SNEGSKA come from the germline V gene (reference sequence). The DNA for the CDR3 is TGCAGTGCTAGATTACCCAGGACAGGGGGCTACGAGCAGTTCTTC. It encodes CSARLPRTGGYEQFF.

There are a few counts of this clonotype. The V call is TRBV5-1, the J call TRBJ2-3; TRBD2 matches 10 bases. The germline CDR1 and CDR2 sequences are SGHRS and YFSETQ. Trimming removed 4 bases from V and 0 bases from J; junction bases left unmatched: 5. The length of the CDR3 is 16 residues. The CDR3 sequence: CASSTGTSESTDTQYF. The CDR3 coding sequence is TGCGCCAGCAGCACCGGGACTAGCGAGAGCACAGATACGCAGTATTTT. The full variable domain, rest sourced from reference TRBV5-1 and TRBJ2-3, is KAGVTQTPRYLIKTRGQQVTLSCSPISGHRSVSWYQQTPGQGLQFLFEYFSETQRNKGNFPGRFSGRQFSNSRSEMNVSTLELGDSALYLCASSTGTSESTDTQYFGPGTRLTVL.

V is TRBV7-2 and J is TRBJ2-1; maybe TRBD2 (5 bases). With 1 base removed from V and 7 bases from J, the gap between germline ends came to 11 bases. CDR3 length: 14 amino acids. The germline gives CDR1 SGHTA, CDR2 FQGNSA. This CDR3 is CASSLDQRLNEQFF. The CDR3 DNA reads as TGTGCCAGCAGCTTAGATCAGCGGCTAAATGAGCAGTTCTTC.